Below are 9 T cell receptor beta chains sequenced from a single sample in a study of technical replicates of blood from a handful of donors. Sequenced by immunoSEQ multiplex PCR; TCRdb stores in-frame clones only, minus some. The sample lists about 75,000 clones, around 97% seen once, with almost 0.3% in the top ten. Sequencing was done on a sample of T cells isolated from PBMCs. The receptor source for this set is a human donor in good health.

The chain is built from TRBV6-1 and TRBJ2-3; 7 positions match TRBD2. Germline V gene data show CDR1 as MNHNS and CDR2 as SASEGT. The CDR3 runs to 16 residues. V dropped 3 bases and J dropped 2; count of bases not matched to a gene: 8. The chain's CDR3 is CASSDGSGPFTDTQYF. In DNA, the CDR3 is TGTGCCAGCAGTGACGGTAGCGGGCCGTTCACAGATACGCAGTATTTT.

The V and J genes are TRBV18 and TRBJ2-1; TRBD2 matches 16 bases. Germline CDR1 KGHSH, CDR2 LQKENI. There are 16 residues in the CDR3. V lost 3 bases and J lost 9; bases outside the gene matches: 5. CDR3 coding DNA: TGTGCCAGCTCACCGGGGACTAGCGGGAGGGCCGGTGAGCAGTTCTTC. Its translation: CASSPGTSGRAGEQFF.

The chain carries TRBV6-4 and TRBJ2-7; 9 bases are a match to TRBD2. The germline CDR1 and CDR2 sequences are MRHNA and SNTAGT. V gave up 8 bases and J gave up 3 bases; unmatched junction bases: 5. The CDR3 spans 13 residues. This CDR3 reads CASGGLAFYEQYF. CDR3 sequence (DNA): TGTGCCAGCGGGGGACTAGCTTTCTACGAGCAGTACTTC.

This chain links TRBV19 with TRBJ1-2; D is possibly TRBD1 (5 bases). V lost 5 bases to trimming and J lost 1 base, with 8 bases between them. CDR3 length: 13 residues. The germline V gene encodes CDR1 LNHDA and CDR2 SQIVND (reference sequence). This CDR3 reads CASSDDSNYGYTF. CDR3 nucleotides: TGTGCCAGTAGTGATGACAGTAACTATGGCTACACCTTC. Looking up the rest from reference TRBV19 and TRBJ1-2 gives the full variable domain: DGGITQSPKYLFRKEGQNVTLSCEQNLNHDAMYWYRQDPGQGLRLIYYSQIVNDFQKGDIAEGYSVSREKKESFPLTVTSAQKNPTAFYLCASSDDSNYGYTFGSGTRLTVV.

With respect to this clone: The junction shows a germline mismatch at one end, possibly a read error. The CDR3 region has the DNA TGTGCTAGCAGCCGCCGGGACAGGGAGCACGATGAGCAGTTCTTC. Its protein is CASSRRDREHDEQFF. The chain is built from TRBV7-7 and TRBJ2-1, with 9 bases fitting TRBD1. Germline values: CDR1 SSHAT, CDR2 FNYEAQ (reference sequence). The CDR3 runs 15 residues.

The rearrangement links TRBV4-1 to TRBJ2-2, with TRBD1 matching over 9 bases. The CDR3 sequence is 16 residues long. CDR1 and CDR2 from the germline V gene are MGHRA and YSYEKL. Losses at the gene ends were 6 bases for V and 0 bases for J; bases not matched to a gene: 5. CDR3 residues: CASRDRDRANTGELFF. The CDR3 nucleotides are TGCGCCAGCAGAGACCGGGACAGGGCGAACACCGGGGAGCTGTTTTTT.

In its sample, this clone was seen once. The chain couples TRBV5-7 to TRBJ1-1, with 7 bases matching TRBD1. TRBV5-7 is given ORF status, its function remaining uncertain. This CDR3 is built from 14 residues. V was clipped by 4 bases and J by 3 bases; unmatched bases: 6. This chain's CDR3 is CASSTLTGDTEAFF. CDR3 coding DNA: TGTGCCAGCAGCACACTCACAGGGGACACTGAAGCTTTCTTT.

This chain uses TRBV7-3 with TRBJ2-7; 7 positions agree with TRBD2. Trimming cost V 5 bases and J 0 bases; bases outside gene matches: 7. The germline gives CDR1 SGHTA, CDR2 FQGTGA. The CDR3 has 15 residues. The CDR3 DNA reads as TGTGCCAGCAGCCTGAGCGGGACCGACTCCTACGAGCAGTACTTC. This encodes CASSLSGTDSYEQYF.

V gene TRBV6-5 combines with J gene TRBJ1-1; D gene unclear. Deletions cut 5 bases from V and 2 bases from J, with 15 bases between. Germline V gives CDR1 MNHEY, CDR2 SVGAGI. The CDR3 spans 15 residues. The CDR3 nucleotides read TGTGCCAGCAGTCACCTAACAGAGCTTAACACTGAAGCTTTCTTT. It codes for CASSHLTELNTEAFF.